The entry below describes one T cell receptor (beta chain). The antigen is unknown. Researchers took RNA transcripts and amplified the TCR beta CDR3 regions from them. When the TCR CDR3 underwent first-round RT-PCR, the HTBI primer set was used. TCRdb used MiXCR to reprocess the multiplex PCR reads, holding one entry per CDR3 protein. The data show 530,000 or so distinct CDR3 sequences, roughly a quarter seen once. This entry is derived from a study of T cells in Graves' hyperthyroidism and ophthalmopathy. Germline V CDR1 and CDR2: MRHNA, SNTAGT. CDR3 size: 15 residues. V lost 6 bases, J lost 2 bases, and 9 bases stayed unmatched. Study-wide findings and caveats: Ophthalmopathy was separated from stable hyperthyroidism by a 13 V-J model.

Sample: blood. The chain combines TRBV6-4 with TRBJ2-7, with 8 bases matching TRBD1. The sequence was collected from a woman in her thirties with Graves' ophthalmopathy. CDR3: CASRFIRDRPYEQYF. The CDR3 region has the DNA TGTGCCAGCAGATTCATACGGGACAGGCCCTACGAGCAGTACTTC.